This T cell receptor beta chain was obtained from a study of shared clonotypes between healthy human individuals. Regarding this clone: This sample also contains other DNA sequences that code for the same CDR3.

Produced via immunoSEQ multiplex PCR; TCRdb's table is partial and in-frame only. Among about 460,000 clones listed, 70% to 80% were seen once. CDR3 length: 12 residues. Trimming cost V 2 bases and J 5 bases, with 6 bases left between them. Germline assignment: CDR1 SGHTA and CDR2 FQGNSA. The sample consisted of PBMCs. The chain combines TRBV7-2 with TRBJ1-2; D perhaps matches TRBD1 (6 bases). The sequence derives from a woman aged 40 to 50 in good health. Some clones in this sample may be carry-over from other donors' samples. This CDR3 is CASSLQGYGYTF. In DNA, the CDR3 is TGTGCCAGCAGCTTACAGGGGTATGGCTACACCTTC.